The rows below give T cell receptor beta chains drawn from one sample of a study of T cells expressing NK-cell markers. TCRdb re-called the 5' RACE reads, yielding one record per CDR3 amino acid sequence without DNA. This listing includes approximately 170,000 distinct CDR3 sequences. The sample comprised blood T cells: a sorted CD56 or NKG2C T cell subset, CD4+ or CD8+ T cells, or bulk PBMC T cells (not recorded which). Receptors were obtained from a man aged 18-75 years in good health. Each CDR3 is given with its conserved first and last residue.

V gene	J gene	CDR3 protein
TRBV28	TRBJ2-1	CASSSPTAAYNEQFF
TRBV29-1	TRBJ1-1	CSSTTGEGEAFF
TRBV21-1	TRBJ2-2	CASSKVRGGNTGELFF
TRBV27	TRBJ2-7	CASSFQGAAPYEQYF
TRBV9	TRBJ2-6	CASSDLYREASGANVLTF
TRBV7-9	TRBJ2-3	CASSWVNRVDTQYF
TRBV19	TRBJ1-6	CASTSGAYSPLHF
TRBV6-2/TRBV6-3	TRBJ2-4	CASSWGGEFGIQYF
TRBV5-6	TRBJ2-5	CASSYDRDEEETQYF
TRBV27	TRBJ2-5	CASSKGRLAVRETQYF
TRBV5-4	TRBJ2-7	CASSLTSDEQYF
TRBV9	TRBJ2-2	CASSPRFGEATNTGELFF
TRBV19	TRBJ1-4	CASSMRGGATNEKLFF
TRBV5-1	TRBJ1-6	CASSLDDRDNSPLHF
TRBV4-2	TRBJ2-3	CASSQTLVDTQYF
TRBV28	TRBJ2-7	CASSFVGPYEQYF
TRBV2	TRBJ2-3	CASGGTSLGGTDTQYF
TRBV9	TRBJ2-5	CASSVGPSGGSRETQYF